What follows are 27 T cell receptor beta chains derived from one specimen sequenced in a study of a mutant IDH1 vaccine in newly diagnosed glioma. Antigen specificity for these receptors is unknown. Time point given: week 5, during vaccination. Each vaccine dose was 300 ug of mutant IDH1 20-mer peptide, with topical imiquimod. The table came from immunoSEQ multiplex PCR; TCRdb's copy has only in-frame clones and leaves some out. The sample includes about 83,000 clones, roughly nine tenths seen only once; the top ten take approximately 0.6%. The sample consisted of PBMCs, taken from a glioma patient whose treatment included an IDH1 peptide vaccine. The receptors were sampled from a woman aged 45-65 years with glioma.

This chain joins TRBV6-6 and TRBJ2-2; D not certain. Germline values: CDR1 MNHNY, CDR2 SVGAGI (reference sequence). Trimming stripped 8 bases from V and 7 bases from J, with 8 bases between. This CDR3 contains 11 residues. The CDR3 here is CASLTYGELFF. CDR3 bases: TGTGCCAGCCTAACGTACGGGGAGCTGTTTTTT.

The chain employs TRBV7-3 and TRBJ2-1, with unresolved D. V lost 5 bases, J lost 8 bases, and 13 bases lay in between. The CDR3 sequence is 13 residues long. From germline, CDR1 is SGHTA and CDR2 FQGTGA. The CDR3 loop reads CASSRAIVDEQFF. The CDR3, as DNA: TGTGCCAGCAGCAGGGCGATAGTGGATGAGCAGTTCTTC.

DNA for the CDR3: TGTGCCAGCAGACCAGGCGTCAAAGAAAAACTGTTTTTT. This translates into CASRPGVKEKLFF. The V gene is TRBV6-5, the J gene TRBJ1-4, with D unresolved. There are 13 residues in the CDR3. Trimming shortened V by 6 bases and J by 8 bases, and 13 bases separated the two germline ends. The germline gives CDR1 MNHEY, CDR2 SVGAGI.

This clone was seen only once. The chain carries TRBV4-1 and TRBJ2-7; D is possibly TRBD2 (6 bases). The CDR3 runs to 15 residues. Germline V gives CDR1 MGHRA, CDR2 YSYEKL. V lost 1 base to trimming and J lost 3 bases, with 13 bases between them. CDR3 loop: CASSQGSSGDYEQYF. CDR3 nucleotide sequence: TGCGCCAGCAGCCAAGGGAGTAGCGGCGACTACGAGCAGTACTTC.

Worth noting for this clone: Other DNA sequences from this sample encode an identical CDR3 as well. The chain links TRBV6-6 to TRBJ1-1; no clear D. CDR3 length: 12 amino acids. Trimming removed 4 bases from V and 4 bases from J, with 7 bases in between. Germline V gene data show CDR1 as MNHNY and CDR2 as SVGAGI (reference sequence). This CDR3 is CASSSEGTEAFF. The CDR3 DNA is TGTGCCAGCAGTTCGGAGGGCACTGAAGCTTTCTTT.

This clone was observed many times. The V call is TRBV5-1, the J call TRBJ1-5, with no clear D. V was trimmed by 5 bases and J by 4 bases, leaving 10 bases between them. The length of the CDR3 is 13 residues. Germline V lookup: CDR1 SGHRS, CDR2 YFSETQ. This CDR3 reads CASREDGNQPQHF. The CDR3 DNA reads as TGCGCCAGCAGGGAAGACGGAAATCAGCCCCAGCATTTT. The full variable domain, rest sourced from reference TRBV5-1 and TRBJ1-5, is KAGVTQTPRYLIKTRGQQVTLSCSPISGHRSVSWYQQTPGQGLQFLFEYFSETQRNKGNFPGRFSGRQFSNSRSEMNVSTLELGDSALYLCASREDGNQPQHFGDGTRLSIL.

The chain carries TRBV4-2 and TRBJ2-5; no firm D call. Germline CDR1 is LGHNA and CDR2 is YNFKEQ. The CDR3 is 17 residues long. V dropped 0 bases and J dropped 2 bases, with 16 bases sitting between them. The CDR3 reads CASSQDTRRRTQETQYF. The CDR3 nucleotides read TGTGCCAGCAGCCAAGATACGCGCAGGCGGACGCAAGAGACCCAGTACTTC.

This clone appeared once. The rearrangement links TRBV30 to TRBJ1-6; 7 positions agree with TRBD1. Germline CDR1 and CDR2: GTSNPN and SVGIG (reference sequence). V dropped 3 bases and J dropped 7; count of bases not matched to a gene: 9. The CDR3 is 15 amino acids. The CDR3 nucleotides are TGTGCCTGGAGGAAGACCCCGACAGGGAATTCACCCCTCCACTTT. As protein: CAWRKTPTGNSPLHF.

The chain uses TRBV7-2 and TRBJ2-1, with TRBD2 identical over 12 bases. The junction had 5 bases not matched to a gene; V was cut back by 6 bases and J by 8 bases. The length of the CDR3 is 14 residues. Germline V gene data show CDR1 as SGHTA and CDR2 as FQGNSA. CDR3 loop: CASRSSGRAHEQFF. The CDR3 DNA is TGTGCCAGCAGATCTAGCGGGAGGGCCCATGAGCAGTTCTTC.

The chain is built from TRBV6-6 and TRBJ2-1; TRBD2 aligns across 7 bases. The CDR3 has 16 amino acids. V shed 6 bases, J shed 6 bases, and the junction held 14 bases outside the gene matches. The germline V gene has CDR1 MNHNY and CDR2 SVGAGI (reference sequence). The CDR3 is CASRPPWTSTGNEQFF. In DNA, the CDR3 is TGTGCCAGCAGGCCCCCATGGACTAGTACGGGCAATGAGCAGTTCTTC.

V is TRBV19 and J is TRBJ2-5; no clear D gene. CDR1 is LNHDA, CDR2 SQIVND, per germline (reference sequence). The CDR3 contains 18 residues. Trimming removed 0 bases at V and 0 bases at J, with 17 bases between. In DNA form, the CDR3 reads TGTGCCAGTAGTATAGAGTTCACCCGGGCCCCCGACCAAGAGACCCAGTACTTC. Translated: CASSIEFTRAPDQETQYF.

The rearrangement links TRBV6-5 to TRBJ1-1; no clear D. Trimming cost V 6 bases and J 0 bases, with 14 bases left between them. The CDR3 contains 15 residues. Germline V gives CDR1 MNHEY, CDR2 SVGAGI. The CDR3 nucleotides read TGTGCCAGCAGGGTCGGACGGAACATGAACACTGAAGCTTTCTTT. Protein product: CASRVGRNMNTEAFF.

The chain combines TRBV6-1 with TRBJ2-1; 11 bases line up with TRBD2. J lost 6 bases, V lost 3 bases, and 10 bases had no gene match. CDR3 size: 17 residues. The germline CDR1 and CDR2 sequences are MNHNS and SASEGT. CDR3 coding DNA: TGTGCCAGCAGTGAGACAATAGCGGGAGGGCCTATCAATGAGCAGTTCTTC. Translating it yields CASSETIAGGPINEQFF.

The sample holds one count of this clone. V usage is TRBV19 and J usage is TRBJ1-3; D is undetermined. The CDR3 is made up of 12 amino acids. V was clipped by 4 bases and J by 8 bases, with 9 bases between them. Germline CDR1 is LNHDA and CDR2 is SQIVND (reference sequence). For the CDR3, the DNA is TGTGCCAGTAGTACTCGTTGGGACACCATATATTTT. Amino acid sequence: CASSTRWDTIYF.

With regard to this clone: Because the CDR3's place on the DNA is in doubt, the DNA is left out and the CDR3 is given as listed by TCRdb. The genes are TRBV21-1 and TRBJ2-5; the table gives TRBD2 as D, unverified against the DNA. TRBV21-1 is assigned pseudogene status. The CDR3 is 17 residues long, ends included. CDR3 loop: CASSKAVASGSQETQYF.

V is TRBV10-3 and J is TRBJ2-5; D is possibly TRBD2 (7 bases). V shed 4 bases and J shed 2 bases, with 20 bases lying between them. The germline CDR1 and CDR2 sequences are ENHRY and SYGVKD. CDR3 length: 17 amino acids. DNA for the CDR3: TGTGCCATCAGTGGCCCCGGGGGGCGAGGGAGTCAAGAGACCCAGTACTTC. Translated, it gives CAISGPGGRGSQETQYF.

The chain carries TRBV18 and TRBJ2-1, with no clear D. Germline V gene lookup returns CDR1 KGHSH and CDR2 LQKENI. The CDR3 contains 15 residues. Trimming left V 5 bases short and J 8 bases short, with 19 bases between. The CDR3 sequence: CASSFRVFKSYEQFF. Here the CDR3 DNA reads TGTGCCAGCTCATTTAGGGTGTTTAAGTCGTATGAGCAGTTCTTC.

The V call is TRBV7-9, the J call TRBJ2-5; 8 bases fit TRBD2. V lost 6 bases to trimming and J lost 4 bases; unmatched junction nucleotides: 7. The germline V gene has CDR1 SEHNR and CDR2 FQNEAQ (reference sequence). The CDR3 runs to 14 residues. This CDR3 is CASRPSGSRETQYF. The DNA for the CDR3 is TGTGCCAGCAGACCGAGCGGGAGTCGAGAGACCCAGTACTTC.

The rearrangement links TRBV10-1 to TRBJ2-2, with D maybe TRBD1 (5 bases). The germline gives CDR1 WNHNN, CDR2 SYGVQD (reference sequence). This CDR3 is 16 amino acids long. The germline V and J ends were trimmed by 3 bases and 5 bases, with 16 bases remaining between them. The CDR3 DNA reads TGCGCCAGCAGTGACTACTCCAAAAGGGGAACCGGGGAGCTGTTTTTT. It yields the protein CASSDYSKRGTGELFF.

The V and J genes are TRBV6-5 and TRBJ2-7; D is perhaps TRBD1 (6 bases). Germline-derived CDR1 and CDR2 are MNHEY and SVGAGI. The CDR3 runs to 15 residues. With 2 bases removed from V and 5 bases from J, the gap between germline ends came to 16 bases. The CDR3 bases are TGTGCCAGCAGTTACGGGGGCGCTGCCGGGGACGAGCAGTACTTC. Translating gives CASSYGGAAGDEQYF.

The V call is TRBV5-1, the J call TRBJ2-5; the D gene is possibly TRBD1 (5 bases). CDR3 length: 15 residues. CDR1 is SGHRS and CDR2 is YFSETQ in the germline V gene. Deletions cut 0 bases from V and 1 base from J, with 10 bases between. The CDR3 DNA reads as TGCGCCAGCAGCTTGGTCAGGGCGGTCCAAGAGACCCAGTACTTC. It yields the protein CASSLVRAVQETQYF.

The rearrangement uses TRBV2 and TRBJ1-4; D ambiguous. This CDR3 has 11 amino acids. Per germline, CDR1 SNHLY and CDR2 FYNNEI. V was pared by 8 bases and J by 5 bases, with 6 bases between. This CDR3 reads CASGQNEKLFF. DNA for the CDR3: TGTGCCAGCGGGCAGAATGAAAAACTGTTTTTT.

This clone appeared once. This sequence joins TRBV4-1 and TRBJ2-7; 10 bases match TRBD2. Trimming cost V 2 bases and J 6 bases; bases outside gene matches: 4. Germline CDR1 MGHRA, CDR2 YSYEKL. The CDR3 length is 14 residues. This CDR3 reads CASSQLAGVSEQYF. CDR3 coding DNA: TGCGCCAGCAGCCAACTAGCGGGGGTAAGCGAGCAGTACTTC.

The V and J genes are TRBV2 and TRBJ1-1; 9 bases align to TRBD1. CDR1 SNHLY and CDR2 FYNNEI come from the germline V gene. This CDR3 has 13 residues. V trimming: 8 bases; J trimming: 4 bases; junction bases outside the gene matches: 5. The CDR3 loop reads CASLGTGPTEAFF. For the CDR3, the DNA is TGTGCCAGCCTTGGGACAGGGCCCACTGAAGCTTTCTTT.

The CDR3: CAWSFGGTEAFF. The CDR3 DNA reads TGTGCCTGGAGTTTTGGGGGCACTGAAGCTTTCTTT. This chain uses TRBV30 with TRBJ1-1; possibly TRBD1 for D (5 bases). The CDR3 consists of 12 residues. V shed 2 bases and J shed 4 bases, with 8 bases lying between them. Germline V gene lookup returns CDR1 GTSNPN and CDR2 SVGIG (reference sequence).

The chain employs TRBV19 and TRBJ1-4; possibly TRBD1 for D (5 bases). V was cut by 5 bases and J by 4 bases, with 17 bases left in between. CDR3 length: 16 residues. The germline V gene encodes CDR1 LNHDA and CDR2 SQIVND (reference sequence). The CDR3 spells CASSPGGGRFNEKLFF. The DNA of the CDR3 is TGTGCCAGTAGTCCCGGCGGGGGACGGTTTAATGAAAAACTGTTTTTT.

In nucleotides, the CDR3 is TGCGCCAGCAGTGAGTGGGAACCGAACACCGGGGAGCTGTTTTTT. It encodes CASSEWEPNTGELFF. The V gene is TRBV10-2, the J gene TRBJ2-2; D is uncertain. The V end was cut by 1 base, the J end by 0 bases, with 6 bases between. The CDR3 has 15 amino acids. CDR1 and CDR2 from the germline V gene are WSHSY and SAAADI.